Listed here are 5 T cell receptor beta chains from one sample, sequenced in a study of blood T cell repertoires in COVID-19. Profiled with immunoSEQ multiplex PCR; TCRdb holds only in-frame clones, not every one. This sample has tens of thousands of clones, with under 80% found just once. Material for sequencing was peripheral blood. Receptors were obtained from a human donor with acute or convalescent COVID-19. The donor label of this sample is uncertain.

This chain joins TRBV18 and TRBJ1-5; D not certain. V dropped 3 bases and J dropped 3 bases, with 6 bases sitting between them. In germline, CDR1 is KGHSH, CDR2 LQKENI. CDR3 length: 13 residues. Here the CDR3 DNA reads TGTGCCAGCTCACCGTCAGACAATCAGCCCCAGCATTTT. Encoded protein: CASSPSDNQPQHF.

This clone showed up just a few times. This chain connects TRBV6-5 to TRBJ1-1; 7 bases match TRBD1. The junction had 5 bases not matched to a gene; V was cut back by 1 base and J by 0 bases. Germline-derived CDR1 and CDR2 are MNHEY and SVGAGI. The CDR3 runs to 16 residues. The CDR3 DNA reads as TGTGCCAGCAGTTACTACTCGACAGGGCTGAACACTGAAGCTTTCTTT. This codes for CASSYYSTGLNTEAFF.

CDR3 residues: CASSFQAGYEQYF. The CDR3 bases are TGTGCCAGCAGTTTTCAAGCGGGGTACGAGCAGTACTTC. The rearrangement links TRBV27 to TRBJ2-7, with 7 bases identical to TRBD2. Germline V gene lookup returns CDR1 MNHEY and CDR2 SMNVEV (reference sequence). The junction had 3 bases not matched to a gene; V was cut back by 3 bases and J by 4 bases. The length of the CDR3 is 13 residues.

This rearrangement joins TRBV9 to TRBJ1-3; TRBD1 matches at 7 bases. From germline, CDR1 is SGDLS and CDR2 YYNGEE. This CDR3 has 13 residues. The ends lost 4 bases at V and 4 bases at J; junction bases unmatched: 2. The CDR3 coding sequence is TGTGCCAGCAGCTCGGACAGGGGAAACACCATATATTTT. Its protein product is CASSSDRGNTIYF.

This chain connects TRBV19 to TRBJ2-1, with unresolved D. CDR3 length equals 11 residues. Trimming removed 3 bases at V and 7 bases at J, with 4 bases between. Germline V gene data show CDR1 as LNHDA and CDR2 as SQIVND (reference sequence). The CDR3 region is CASSIENEQFF. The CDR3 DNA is TGTGCCAGTAGTATTGAGAATGAGCAGTTCTTC. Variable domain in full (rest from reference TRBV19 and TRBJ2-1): DGGITQSPKYLFRKEGQNVTLSCEQNLNHDAMYWYRQDPGQGLRLIYYSQIVNDFQKGDIAEGYSVSREKKESFPLTVTSAQKNPTAFYLCASSIENEQFFGPGTRLTVL.